The sequence of this T cell receptor (beta chain) was determined in a study of OX40 agonist ivuxolimab in advanced cancers. V lost 5 bases to trimming and J lost 5 bases; unmatched junction nucleotides: 9. Germline values: CDR1 SGHTA, CDR2 FQGNSA. The CDR3 has 15 amino acids. Overall study findings and caveats: Within 6 weeks, CD4+ and CD8+ blood T cells expanded clonally at 0.1 to 3.0 mg/kg.

Libraries were prepared by immunoSEQ multiplex PCR; TCRdb keeps only in-frame clonotypes and omits some of them. The sample comprises 55,000 to 80,000 clones, 84% of which are singletons, and 9.8% rests with the top ten. In regard to this clone: What it recognizes is unknown.

This sequence joins TRBV7-2 and TRBJ1-1; 9 positions agree with TRBD1. This sequence was found in an adult with an advanced solid tumor such as melanoma, head and neck, liver or kidney cancer. The input for sequencing was CD4+ or CD8+ T cells sorted from blood, taken in a trial of the OX40 agonist ivuxolimab. CDR3 DNA sequence: TGTGCCAGCAGCGTATTACAGGGGGCGCCAACTGAAGCTTTCTTT. Protein sequence: CASSVLQGAPTEAFF.